This TCR beta chain was captured in a study of cytomegalovirus exposure and HLA in healthy donors. Some clones are missing from TCRdb's copy, which holds only in-frame ones; the method was immunoSEQ multiplex PCR. Seen here are roughly 280,000 clones, roughly 85% observed once, and the top ten hold around 1%. Points on this clone: Antigen specificity is unknown.

General study results and limits: Rarity marked most TCR sequences, yet some public TCRs occurred in many donors. Clusters of TCRs from the first cohort tended to co-occur in the 120 validation repertoires (as a later analysis found). Reports indicated that the classifier achieved high specificity and sensitivity in diagnosing cytomegalovirus status.

V was trimmed by 4 bases and J by 5 bases, leaving 20 bases between them. CDR1 is SGHNT and CDR2 is YENEEA in the germline V gene. The CDR3 has 16 residues. Sequencing input: PBMCs. The clonotype originates from a young woman in good health and CMV-seronegative. The chain has TRBV11-3 and TRBJ1-1; D might be TRBD1 (5 bases). CDR3 sequence (DNA): TGTGCCAGCAGCTCCCGGACGGTGGGGCAAAGGACTGAAGCTTTCTTT. Translation: CASSSRTVGQRTEAFF. Full variable domain (outside the CDR3, taken from reference TRBV11-3 and TRBJ1-1): EAGVVQSPRYKIIEKKQPVAFWCNPISGHNTLYWYLQNLGQGPELLIRYENEEAVDDSQLPKDRFSAERLKGVDSTLKIQPAELGDSAVYLCASSSRTVGQRTEAFFGQGTRLTVV.